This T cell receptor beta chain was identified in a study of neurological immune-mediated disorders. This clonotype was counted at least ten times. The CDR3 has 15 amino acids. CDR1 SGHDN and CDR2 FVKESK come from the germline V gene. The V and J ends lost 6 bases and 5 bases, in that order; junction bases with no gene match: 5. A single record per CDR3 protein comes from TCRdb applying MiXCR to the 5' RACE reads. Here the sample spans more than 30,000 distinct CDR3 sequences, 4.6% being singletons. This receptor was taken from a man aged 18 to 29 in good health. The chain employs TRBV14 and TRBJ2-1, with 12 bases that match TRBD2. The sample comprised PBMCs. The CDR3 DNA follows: TGTGCCAGCAGGCTAGCGGGGGGGCTTCACAATGAGCAGTTCTTC. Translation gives CASRLAGGLHNEQFF.